Sequencing of this TCR beta chain was carried out in a study of fetal regulatory T cell absence and autoimmunity. V shed 1 base and J shed 0 bases, with 16 bases lying between them. Germline CDR1 MGHRA, CDR2 YSYEKL. This CDR3 comprises 17 residues. Sequencing used immunoSEQ multiplex PCR; TCRdb keeps in-frame clones, though not all of them. The sample includes 95,000 or so clones, roughly 70% of them seen just once. This TCR derives from a male donor with IPEX syndrome. The rearrangement links TRBV4-1 to TRBJ2-7, with a possible D match to TRBD2 (5 bases). The specimen sequenced was pancreas tissue. CDR3 protein: CASSQVTSPLGSYEQYF. The CDR3 DNA follows: TGCGCCAGCAGCCAAGTCACTAGTCCCTTAGGCTCCTACGAGCAGTACTTC.